This TCR beta chain was sequenced for a study of blood T cells in healthy people across ages. Primers used in a second PCR of roughly 6 to 12 cycles were a sample-barcoded 5' primer and a J-beta primer mix. MiXCR, applied by TCRdb to the 5' RACE reads, yields one record per CDR3 protein. The repertoire consists of over 1,300,000 distinct CDR3 sequences, with around 55% occurring once and the leading ten covering over 6.5%. CDR1 is SNHLY, CDR2 FYNNEI, per germline. There are 18 residues in the CDR3. The V and J ends lost 5 bases and 4 bases respectively, with 24 bases between them. RNA extraction gave at least 5 micrograms of total RNA per sample. On this clonotype itself: Its antigen is not known.

Study-wide points: Shifts in expanded clonotypes may have been confounded by donor CMV status, which was unknown.

This chain uses TRBV2 with TRBJ2-1; TRBD1 or TRBD2 may be the D gene (5 bases each). This receptor was obtained from a man younger than 30 in good health. Source material: blood. The CDR3 DNA reads TGTGCCAGCAGTCCTTTAGGGGAGCGGATCGTGGAGTACAATGAGCAGTTCTTC. This sequence encodes CASSPLGERIVEYNEQFF.